The sequence of this T cell receptor (beta chain) was determined in a study of OX40 agonist ivuxolimab in advanced cancers. Concerning the study at large: The costimulatory receptor OX40 (CD134) was targeted by ivuxolimab, a fully human IgG2 agonistic monoclonal antibody. Of the approximately 50 patients in dose escalation, about 19 had hepatocellular carcinoma, some 15 had melanoma, 9 had renal cell carcinoma and 9 had head and neck cancer. In the dose-escalation cohort, 82.7% of patients were male, and the mean age was approximately 60 years, with a range of about 23 to 85. Intravenous ivuxolimab was administered to patients every 2 weeks at six dose levels: 0.01, 0.1, 0.3, 1.5, 3 and 10 mg/kg. The purpose of peripheral TCRbeta sequencing was to test whether ivuxolimab changed TCR sequence diversity and led to clonal T-cell expansion. Patients were allowed to have had prior anti-PD-1, anti-PD-L1 or anti-CTLA-4 therapy, and 30% to 40% of the dose-escalation patients had previously received checkpoint inhibitors. Partial responses were achieved by three dose-escalation patients, of whom one had hepatocellular carcinoma and two had cutaneous melanoma. The paper covers the monotherapy dose-escalation part of the phase I ivuxolimab trial, which included N ≈ 57 patients. What the work shows at the level of the full study, not this receptor alone: Which antigens the clonally expanded peripheral T cells were specific for was not determined. In the 0.1-3.0 mg/kg groups, partial responders had among the lowest normalized peripheral clonal expansion, particularly in CD8+ T cells. After ivuxolimab, more expanded clones were found on average in CD8+ T cells than in CD4+ T cells. Low levels of normalized T-cell clonal expansion were also seen in some nonresponding patients. At doses from 0.1 to 3.0 mg/kg, clonal expansion was seen in both CD4+ and CD8+ blood T cells between baseline and week 6.

Patients with a history of autoimmune disease or receiving systemic immunosuppression were excluded from the trial. Peripheral blood for TCR sequencing was collected from all dose cohorts at baseline, on cycle 4 day 1, and on cycle 7 day 1. The samples were taken from a phase I, first-in-human, multicenter, open-label dose-escalation trial of ivuxolimab. Adults with locally advanced or metastatic head and neck squamous cell, hepatocellular, melanoma or renal cell carcinoma were enrolled in the trial. Before TCR sequencing, CD4+ T cells and CD8+ T cells were sorted from peripheral blood as separate populations. To sequence the TCRbeta CDR3 region, genomic DNA was isolated from the sorted cells. The immunoSEQ Assay was used to sequence the TCRbeta CDR3 regions. TCRdb provides this immuneACCESS table in a form limited to in-frame rearrangements. Some clones are lacking; in checked studies, under half of them reflect an unresolved V gene, and why the rest are absent is not known. Across this sample there are about 64,000 clones, with 75% to 90% seen only once. The top ten clones comprise 14% of the sample.

Including cysteine and phenylalanine, the CDR3 has 14 amino acids. The sequence is cut down to CDR3 DNA, 42 bases in frame from base 1. The V end gives up 6 bases and the J end 1 base, leaving 4 bases in the junction not matched to a gene. The germline V gene specifies MNHEY as CDR1 and SVGAGI as CDR2. About this clone: It lacks a known antigen. The record has no base qualities; no much larger clone is one base away.

Sample: CD4+ or CD8+ T cells sorted from blood, taken in a trial of the OX40 agonist ivuxolimab. The rearrangement combines TRBV6-5 with TRBJ2-5, with TRBD2 identical over 8 junction bases. The TCR comes from an adult with an advanced solid tumor such as melanoma, head and neck, liver or kidney cancer. The nucleotide sequence reads TGTGCCAGCAGAACCGGGACTAGCCAAGAGACCCAGTACTTC. This codes for CASRTGTSQETQYF.